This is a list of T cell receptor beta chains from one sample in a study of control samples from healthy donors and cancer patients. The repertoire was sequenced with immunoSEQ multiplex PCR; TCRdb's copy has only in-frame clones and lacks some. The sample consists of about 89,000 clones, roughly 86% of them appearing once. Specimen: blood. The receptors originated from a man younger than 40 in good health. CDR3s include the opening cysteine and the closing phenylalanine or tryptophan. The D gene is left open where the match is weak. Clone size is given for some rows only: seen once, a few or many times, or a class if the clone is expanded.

CDR3: CASSGDPTGRAFF
DNA: TGCGCCAGCAGTGGGGATCCAACGGGGCGGGCTTTCTTT
D: NA
length: 13
V: TRBV10-1
size: NA
J: TRBJ1-1

CDR3: CASRGDRGSSYNSPLHF
DNA: TGCGCCAGCAGGGGGGACAGGGGTAGCTCCTATAATTCACCCCTCCACTTT
D: TRBD1
length: 17
V: TRBV10-2
size: once
J: TRBJ1-6

CDR3: CASSSLLGAGGTGELFF
DNA: TGTGCCAGTAGCTCCCTCCTCGGGGCAGGGGGTACCGGGGAGCTGTTTTTT
D: TRBD1
length: 17
V: TRBV19
size: NA
J: TRBJ2-2

CDR3: CAISEWGADTQYF
DNA: TGTGCCATCAGTGAATGGGGGGCGGATACGCAGTATTTT
D: NA
length: 13
V: TRBV10-3
size: NA
J: TRBJ2-3

CDR3: CASSIRGPGQVNTGELFF
DNA: TGTGCCAGTAGTATCCGGGGCCCGGGACAGGTGAACACCGGGGAGCTGTTTTTT
D: TRBD1
length: 18
V: TRBV19
size: NA
J: TRBJ2-2

CDR3: CASTRGAFSNQPQHF
DNA: TGTGCCAGTACCCGGGGGGCCTTTAGCAATCAGCCCCAGCATTTT
D: NA
length: 15
V: TRBV6-5
size: NA
J: TRBJ1-5

CDR3: CASSSPGEAPEQYF
DNA: TGTGCCAGCAGCTCCCCAGGGGAAGCCCCCGAGCAGTACTTC
D: NA
length: 14
V: TRBV7-9
size: NA
J: TRBJ2-7

CDR3: CASSGWDWPQETQYF
DNA: TGTGCCAGCAGTGGATGGGACTGGCCCCAAGAGACCCAGTACTTC
D: NA
length: 15
V: TRBV25-1
size: NA
J: TRBJ2-5

CDR3: CASRLGSSNQPQHF
DNA: TGTGCCAGCCGATTAGGGTCTAGCAATCAGCCCCAGCATTTT
D: NA
length: 14
V: TRBV7-8
size: NA
J: TRBJ1-5

CDR3: CASSMDRVYTEAFF
DNA: TGTGCCAGTAGTATGGACAGGGTCTACACTGAAGCTTTCTTT
D: TRBD1
length: 14
V: TRBV19
size: once
J: TRBJ1-1

CDR3: CASSLGEKLFF
DNA: TGTGCCAGCAGTTTGGGGGAAAAACTGTTTTTT
D: NA
length: 11
V: TRBV28
size: NA
J: TRBJ1-4

CDR3: CASSIRTGGVNQPQHF
DNA: TGCGCCAGCAGCATCCGGACAGGGGGCGTGAATCAGCCCCAGCATTTT
D: TRBD1
length: 16
V: TRBV4-1
size: NA
J: TRBJ1-5

CDR3: CASSLARGDQPQHF
DNA: TGTGCCAGCAGCTTGGCCAGGGGAGATCAGCCCCAGCATTTT
D: NA
length: 14
V: TRBV5-6
size: NA
J: TRBJ1-5

CDR3: CASTDQGENGYTF
DNA: TGTGCCAGTACTGATCAGGGGGAGAATGGCTACACCTTC
D: TRBD1
length: 13
V: TRBV12-3/TRBV12-4
size: once
J: TRBJ1-2

CDR3: CASSLAGTTMGELFF
DNA: TGTGCCAGCAGCTTGGCCGGGACTACGATGGGAGAGCTGTTTTTT
D: TRBD2
length: 15
V: TRBV5-4
size: once
J: TRBJ2-2

CDR3: CASSHRGPNSPLHF
DNA: TGTGCCAGCAGCCATCGGGGGCCTAATTCACCCCTCCACTTT
D: NA
length: 14
V: TRBV7-3
size: NA
J: TRBJ1-6

CDR3: CASSFDMGSNTGELFF
DNA: TGTGCCAGCAGCTTTGACATGGGATCGAACACCGGGGAGCTGTTTTTT
D: NA
length: 16
V: TRBV13
size: NA
J: TRBJ2-2

CDR3: CASSLIDDEQFF
DNA: TGTGCCAGCAGTCTTATAGATGATGAGCAGTTCTTC
D: NA
length: 12
V: TRBV6-6
size: NA
J: TRBJ2-1

CDR3: CASSLVTGPTEAFF
DNA: TGTGCCAGCAGCTTAGTCACGGGGCCCACTGAAGCTTTCTTT
D: NA
length: 14
V: TRBV11-2
size: NA
J: TRBJ1-1

CDR3: CASSPRTGVSQPQHF
DNA: TGCGCCAGCAGCCCTCGGACAGGGGTAAGTCAGCCCCAGCATTTT
D: TRBD1
length: 15
V: TRBV4-1
size: NA
J: TRBJ1-5

CDR3: CASSSTGEGNEQFF
DNA: TGTGCCAGCAGCTCCACAGGGGAGGGGAATGAGCAGTTCTTC
D: NA
length: 14
V: TRBV7-9
size: NA
J: TRBJ2-1

CDR3: CASSLLWGDYTGELFF
DNA: TGTGCCAGCAGCTTGTTGTGGGGGGACTACACCGGGGAGCTGTTTTTT
D: NA
length: 16
V: TRBV11-2
size: NA
J: TRBJ2-2

CDR3: CASSQEVRGRDTQYF
DNA: TGTGCCAGCAGCCAAGAGGTCAGGGGGCGAGATACGCAGTATTTT
D: TRBD1
length: 15
V: TRBV4-2
size: NA
J: TRBJ2-3